This T cell receptor (beta chain) was captured in a study of blood T cell repertoires in COVID-19. V dropped 8 bases and J dropped 5; count of bases not matched to a gene: 3. The germline gives CDR1 MNHEY, CDR2 SVGAGI. CDR3 length: 12 amino acids. Per the original data handling: For nucleated cells, counts were estimated from reference gene primer amplification. Measured with immunoSEQ multiplex PCR; TCRdb has only the in-frame clones, and not every one. For V, J and clone size, that table is used; D and trimming come from the DNA. The data show fewer than 60,000 clones, with approximately 84% seen just once and roughly 3.5% held by the top ten.

The clonotype comes from a man aged 55-75 years with acute or convalescent COVID-19. The genes are TRBV6-5 and TRBJ1-1; 9 bases match TRBD1. The sample taken for sequencing was peripheral blood. For the CDR3, the DNA is TGTGCCAGCCTCGGGACAGGGACTGAAGCTTTCTTT. Translation gives CASLGTGTEAFF.